These T cell receptor beta chains were read from a single sample in a study of patients and donors after allogeneic stem cell transplantation. MiXCR, run by TCRdb on the RT-PCR reads, gives a single entry per CDR3 protein. The table shows about a million distinct CDR3 sequences, with roughly 18% occurring only once. The specimen sequenced was blood, either unsorted or a sorted T cell fraction (not recorded which). All receptors derive from a human donor who was either an allogeneic HSCT recipient or a stem cell or donor lymphocyte infusion donor (not recorded which). It is not recorded whose cells these are; they may come from a transplant donor. The CDR3 runs from the conserved cysteine through the conserved F or W. D genes are given only for firm matches. Not all rows give a size; the values are once, few, many and, for expanded clones, a class.

>.|TRBV2|TRBJ2-7|.|13
CASSGGRSYEQYF
TGTGCCAGCAGTGGCGGACGGTCCTACGAGCAGTACTTC
>.|TRBV11-2|TRBJ2-4|.|19
CASSRGGPLSGLAKNIQYF
TGTGCCAGCAGCAGAGGGGGGCCCTTATCAGGCCTAGCCAAAAACATTCAGTACTTC
>TRBD1|TRBV15|TRBJ1-5|many|15
CATSRDRQGNQPQHF
TGTGCCACCAGCAGAGATAGACAGGGGAATCAGCCCCAGCATTTT
>.|TRBV19|TRBJ2-6|few|15
CASRRGFSGANVLTF
TGTGCCAGTAGACGGGGTTTCTCTGGGGCCAACGTCCTGACTTTC
>TRBD2|TRBV4-1|TRBJ2-5|few|16
CASSRPLAGGLETQYF
TGCGCCAGCAGCCGGCCACTAGCGGGGGGCCTAGAGACCCAGTACTTC
>TRBD1|TRBV4-1|TRBJ1-1|once|18
CASSQVGQGSFLDTEAFF
TGCGCCAGCAGCCAAGTGGGACAGGGAAGTTTCTTGGACACTGAAGCTTTCTTT
>.|TRBV12-3/TRBV12-4|TRBJ2-3|few|13
CASSQGTARTQYF
TGTGCCAGCAGTCAAGGGACCGCCCGTACGCAGTATTTT
>.|TRBV3-1|TRBJ2-1|.|12
CASGQLGDEQFF
TGTGCCAGCGGCCAATTGGGAGATGAGCAGTTCTTC
>.|TRBV2|TRBJ2-2|.|15
CASSRTPFNTGELFF
TGTGCCAGCAGTCGGACTCCCTTCAACACCGGGGAGCTGTTTTTT
>TRBD2|TRBV4-3|TRBJ2-5|.|13
CASSQTSGGTQYF
TGCGCCAGCAGCCAGACCTCGGGGGGGACCCAGTACTTC
>TRBD2|TRBV5-1|TRBJ2-7|.|13
CASSLSGSPEQYF
TGCGCCAGCAGCCTTAGCGGGAGTCCCGAGCAGTACTTC
>.|TRBV20-1|TRBJ1-1|few|14
CSALRGAMNTEAFF
TGCAGTGCTCTAAGGGGGGCCATGAACACTGAAGCTTTCTTT
>TRBD2|TRBV6-1|TRBJ2-7|.|14
CASRRSSGSYEQYF
TGTGCCAGCAGGAGATCTAGCGGGAGCTACGAGCAGTACTTC
>.|TRBV12-3/TRBV12-4|TRBJ1-1|many|15
CASSLWTLLNTEAFF
TGTGCCAGCAGTTTATGGACACTTTTGAACACTGAAGCTTTCTTT
>TRBD1|TRBV4-2|TRBJ1-1|few|18
CASSLHTPGQLLNTEAFF
TGTGCCAGCAGCCTACACACCCCGGGACAGTTATTGAACACTGAAGCTTTCTTT
>.|TRBV9|TRBJ1-2|few|16
CASSVSPGVNNYGYTF
TGTGCCAGCAGCGTGTCGCCGGGGGTGAATAACTATGGCTACACCTTC
>TRBD1|TRBV3-1|TRBJ2-4|.|14
CASSPTGVRGIQYF
TGTGCCAGCAGCCCCACAGGGGTTAGAGGGATTCAGTACTTC
>.|TRBV12-3/TRBV12-4|TRBJ2-7|few|13
CASSEGGMYEQYF
TGTGCCAGCAGCGAAGGGGGGATGTACGAGCAGTACTTC
>.|TRBV6-1|TRBJ2-7|.|16
CASSETTPGLSYEQYF
TGTGCCAGCAGTGAGACCACACCAGGCCTCTCCTACGAGCAGTACTTC
>.|TRBV20-1|TRBJ1-5|.|16
CSAWLPEGGGQEPQHF
TGCAGTGCCTGGCTGCCCGAGGGGGGGGGGCAGGAGCCCCAGCATTTT
>.|TRBV4-2|TRBJ1-1|.|16
CASSQDGSAMNTEAFF
TGTGCCAGCAGCCAAGATGGGTCGGCCATGAACACTGAAGCTTTCTTT
>.|TRBV12-3/TRBV12-4|TRBJ1-1|.|17
CASSLAGRFSKNTEAFF
TGTGCCAGCAGTTTAGCGGGGCGTTTTTCGAAGAACACTGAAGCTTTCTTT
>.|TRBV20-1|TRBJ2-7|.|14
CSARGPYFTYEQYF
TGCAGTGCTAGAGGGCCGTACTTTACCTACGAGCAGTACTTC
>TRBD1|TRBV28|TRBJ1-2|.|12
CASSLRTGPVGF
TGTGCCAGCAGTTTAAGGACAGGCCCTGTGGGTTTC
>TRBD1|TRBV6-1|TRBJ1-6|.|14
CASTWTGIGSPLHF
TGTGCCAGCACCTGGACAGGGATTGGTTCACCCCTCCACTTT
>TRBD1|TRBV30|TRBJ1-1|.|12
CACGQGNTEAFF
TGTGCCTGCGGACAGGGAAACACTGAAGCTTTCTTT
>TRBD1|TRBV20-1|TRBJ2-7|.|14
CSAMDRESSYEQYF
TGCAGTGCCATGGACAGGGAAAGCTCCTACGAGCAGTACTTC
>.|TRBV18|TRBJ1-3|many|15
CASSPRDTPGNTIYF
TGTGCCAGCTCACCACGGGACACCCCTGGAAACACCATATATTTT
>.|TRBV2|TRBJ2-7|.|14
CASSEQGFPYEQYF
TGTGCCAGCAGTGAGCAGGGGTTTCCCTACGAGCAGTACTTC
>.|TRBV5-1|TRBJ2-1|few|18
CASSLKGVPGEPYNEQFF
TGCGCCAGCAGCTTGAAAGGGGTTCCAGGGGAACCCTACAATGAGCAGTTCTTC
>.|TRBV18|TRBJ2-1|.|14
CASSRAISYNEQFF
TGTGCCAGCTCACGAGCTATATCCTACAATGAGCAGTTCTTC
>TRBD2|TRBV20-1|TRBJ2-1|many|14
CSASPTSGYNEQFF
TGCAGTGCTAGCCCGACTAGCGGCTACAATGAGCAGTTCTTC
>.|TRBV12-3/TRBV12-4|TRBJ1-5|many|14
CASSLQDSNQPQHF
TGTGCCAGCAGTTTACAGGATAGCAATCAGCCCCAGCATTTT
>.|TRBV7-9|TRBJ1-2|few|15
CASSLDGGVWYGYTF
TGTGCCAGCAGCTTAGACGGGGGAGTTTGGTATGGCTACACCTTC
>.|TRBV12-3/TRBV12-4|TRBJ1-1|.|14
CASIKHRMNTEAFF
TGTGCCAGCATTAAACATAGGATGAACACTGAAGCTTTCTTT
>TRBD2|TRBV4-1|TRBJ2-3|few|18
CASSQIPAASGDWGTQYF
TGCGCCAGCAGCCAAATCCCAGCGGCTAGCGGAGATTGGGGTACGCAGTATTTT
>.|TRBV9|TRBJ1-1|few|16
CASSGPGPTSGTEAFF
TGTGCCAGCAGCGGCCCGGGACCTACATCGGGCACTGAAGCTTTCTTT
>.|TRBV5-1|TRBJ2-1|few|13
CASSFNSYNEQFF
TGCGCCAGCAGCTTCAACTCCTACAATGAGCAGTTCTTC
>.|TRBV3-1|TRBJ2-1|few|16
CASSQDPVSSYNEQFF
TGTGCCAGCAGCCAAGACCCAGTCTCCTCCTACAATGAGCAGTTCTTC
>TRBD2|TRBV5-6|TRBJ2-7|few|15
CASSFPRENYYEQYF
TGTGCCAGCAGCTTCCCGCGGGAGAATTATTACGAGCAGTACTTC
>.|TRBV27|TRBJ1-5|few|15
CASSFTATYNQPQHF
TGTGCCAGCAGTTTTACCGCCACCTACAATCAGCCCCAGCATTTT
>.|TRBV6-1|TRBJ1-1|.|15
CASSPEPLTNTEAFF
TGTGCCAGCAGTCCTGAACCACTTACGAACACTGAAGCTTTCTTT
>TRBD2|TRBV12-3/TRBV12-4|TRBJ2-3|few|15
CASTPREGRADTQYF
TGTGCCAGCACCCCGAGGGAGGGGAGGGCAGATACGCAGTATTTT
>TRBD2|TRBV24-1|TRBJ2-7|.|13
CATSPSGVGEQYF
TGTGCCACCAGTCCTAGCGGGGTAGGCGAGCAGTACTTC
>TRBD1|TRBV5-1|TRBJ1-1|few|14
CASSWRTGQTEAFF
TGCGCCAGCAGCTGGAGGACAGGGCAAACTGAAGCTTTCTTT
>TRBD1|TRBV6-1|TRBJ1-2|few|16
CATRDSWGDLNYGYTF
TGTGCCACACGGGACAGTTGGGGGGACTTAAACTATGGCTACACCTTC
>TRBD1|TRBV29-1|TRBJ2-1|.|16
CSVESGTGDGYNEQFF
TGCAGCGTTGAATCCGGGACAGGGGATGGCTACAATGAGCAGTTCTTC
>TRBD1|TRBV7-8|TRBJ1-2|few|14
CASISPSTGDGYTF
TGTGCCAGCATAAGCCCCTCGACAGGGGATGGCTACACCTTC
>.|TRBV29-1|TRBJ2-5|.|14
CSVELGLFQETQYF
TGCAGCGTTGAACTGGGACTCTTTCAAGAGACCCAGTACTTC
>TRBD1|TRBV20-1|TRBJ1-5|few|17
CSARSRDRVDGDQPQHF
TGCAGTGCTAGATCCAGGGACAGGGTTGATGGGGATCAGCCCCAGCATTTT
>.|TRBV12-3/TRBV12-4|TRBJ1-1|many|13
CASSLWGHTEAFF
TGTGCCAGCAGTTTGTGGGGGCACACTGAAGCTTTCTTT
>.|TRBV18|TRBJ2-7|.|14
CASSPRGGIYEQYF
TGTGCCAGCTCACCACGTGGAGGGATCTACGAGCAGTACTTC
>.|TRBV4-1|TRBJ1-1|few|14
CASSQEGINTEAFF
TGCGCCAGCAGCCAAGAGGGGATTAACACTGAAGCTTTCTTT
>.|TRBV24-1|TRBJ1-2|few|13
CATSDGVPGGYTF
TGTGCCACCAGTGATGGGGTCCCCGGCGGCTACACCTTC
>.|TRBV6-2/TRBV6-3|TRBJ2-7|few|15
CASSYFIQGGHEQYF
TGTGCCAGCAGTTACTTCATTCAGGGGGGCCACGAGCAGTACTTC
>.|TRBV5-1|TRBJ2-5|few|15
CASSLAGDRAGTQYF
TGCGCCAGCAGCTTGGCCGGTGACCGGGCGGGGACCCAGTACTTC